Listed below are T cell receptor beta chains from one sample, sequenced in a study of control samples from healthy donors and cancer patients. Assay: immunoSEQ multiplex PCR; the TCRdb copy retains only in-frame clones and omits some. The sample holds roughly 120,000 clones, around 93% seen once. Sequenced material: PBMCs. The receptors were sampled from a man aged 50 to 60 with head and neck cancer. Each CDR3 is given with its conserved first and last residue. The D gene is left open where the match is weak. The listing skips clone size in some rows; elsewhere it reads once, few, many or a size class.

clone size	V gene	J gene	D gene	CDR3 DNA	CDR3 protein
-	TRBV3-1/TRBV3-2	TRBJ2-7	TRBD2	TGTGCCAGCAGCAGTCGTGGGACTAACTACGAGCAGTACTTC	CASSSRGTNYEQYF
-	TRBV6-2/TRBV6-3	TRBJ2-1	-	TGTGCCAGCAGTTACTTGGGCCACAATGAGCAGTTCTTC	CASSYLGHNEQFF
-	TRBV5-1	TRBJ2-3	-	TGCGCCAGCAGCTTGGGAGGGACTGGCACAGATACGCAGTATTTT	CASSLGGTGTDTQYF
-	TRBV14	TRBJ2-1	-	TGTGCCAGCAGCCAAGTGTCGGGGCTCTCCTACAATGAGCAGTTCTTC	CASSQVSGLSYNEQFF
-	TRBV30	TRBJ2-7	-	TGTGCCTGGAGTGTGTCCCCAGGAGCCTACGAGCAGTACTTC	CAWSVSPGAYEQYF
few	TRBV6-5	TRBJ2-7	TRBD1	TGTGCCAGCAGGCCCGGACAGGGGGCTTACGAGCAGTACTTC	CASRPGQGAYEQYF
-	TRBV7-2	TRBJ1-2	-	TGTGCCAGCAGCTTAGAGGAGGCGGGCCTTGGCTATGGCTACACCTTC	CASSLEEAGLGYGYTF
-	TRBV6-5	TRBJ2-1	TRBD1	TGTGCCAGCAGGGAGACAGGGGCTTACGAGCAGTTCTTC	CASRETGAYEQFF
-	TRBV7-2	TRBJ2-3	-	TGTGCCAGCAGCTTGGACGTGGGCACAGATACGCAGTATTTT	CASSLDVGTDTQYF
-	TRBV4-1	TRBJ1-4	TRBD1	TGCGCCAGCAGCCCTGCGGGACAGAGCTTTAATGAAAAACTGTTTTTT	CASSPAGQSFNEKLFF
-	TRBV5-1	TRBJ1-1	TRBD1	TGCGCCAGCAGCTCCGGACAGGCACACACTGAAGCTTTCTTT	CASSSGQAHTEAFF
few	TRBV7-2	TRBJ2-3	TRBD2	TGTGCCAGCAGCTTAGTAGCTAGCGGGGGGGCGACAGATACGCAGTATTTT	CASSLVASGGATDTQYF
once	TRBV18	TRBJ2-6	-	TGTGCCAGCTCACCACTTCCGGCGGGGGCCAACGTCCTGACTTTC	CASSPLPAGANVLTF
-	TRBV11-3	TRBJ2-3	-	TGTGCCAGCAGCTCAGGGTCCGGAGTCACAGATACGCAGTATTTT	CASSSGSGVTDTQYF
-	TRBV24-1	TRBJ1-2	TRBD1	TGTGCCACCATGGGCCGGGACAGGTTACACTTC	CATMGRDRLHF
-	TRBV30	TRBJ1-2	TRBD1	TGTGCCTGGAGTGGTCGGGACAGGGTTCCTCGGGGGCATGGCTACACCTTC	CAWSGRDRVPRGHGYTF
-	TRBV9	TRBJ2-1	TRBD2	TGTGCCAGCAGCGTAGGAGAATGGACTAGCGGTGAGCAGTTCTTC	CASSVGEWTSGEQFF
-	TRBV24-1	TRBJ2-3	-	TGTGCCACCAGTGATCCGTCTTCTAGCACAGATACGCAGTATTTT	CATSDPSSSTDTQYF
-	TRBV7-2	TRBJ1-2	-	TGTGCCAGCAGCTTAAGGGGGAGGGGGGCGGGTGGCTACACCTTC	CASSLRGRGAGGYTF
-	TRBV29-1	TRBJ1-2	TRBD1	TGCAGCGTTGTGATTAGCCTGGGACAGGGGGCTCCCGGCTACACCTTC	CSVVISLGQGAPGYTF
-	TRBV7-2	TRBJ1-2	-	TGTGCCAGCAGCGCCCGTGCCTACGCTGGCTACACCTTC	CASSARAYAGYTF
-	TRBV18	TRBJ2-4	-	TGTGCCAGCTCACCACCGACGGACATATATTTAGCCAAAAACATTCAGTACTTC	CASSPPTDIYLAKNIQYF
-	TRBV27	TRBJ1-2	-	TGTGCCAGCAGTTTCCGTCCCATAACGTTCCCTTCTGGCTACACCTTC	CASSFRPITFPSGYTF
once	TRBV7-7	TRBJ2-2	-	TGTGCCAGCAGCCCCACTACAGGGATCGTGAACACCGGGGAGCTGTTTTTT	CASSPTTGIVNTGELFF
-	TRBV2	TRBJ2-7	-	TGTGCCAGCGCACTAGACTATGCTTCCTACGAGCAGTACTTC	CASALDYASYEQYF
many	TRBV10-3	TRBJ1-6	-	TGTGCCATCAGTGAGTCGATGGATTCACCCCTCCACTTT	CAISESMDSPLHF
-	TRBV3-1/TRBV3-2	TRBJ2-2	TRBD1	TGTGCCAGCAGCCACGGGACAGCTAACACCGGGGAGCTGTTTTTT	CASSHGTANTGELFF
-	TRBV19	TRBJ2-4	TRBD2	TGTGCCAGTAGTATCGGGGGGGAAAACATTCAGTACTTC	CASSIGGENIQYF
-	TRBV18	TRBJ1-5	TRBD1	TGTGCCAGCTCCCGCGACAGGGATCGGAGCAATCAGCCCCAGCATTTT	CASSRDRDRSNQPQHF
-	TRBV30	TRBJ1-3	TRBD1	TGTGCCTGGGGTAGGACAGGGGGAACCATATATTTT	CAWGRTGGTIYF
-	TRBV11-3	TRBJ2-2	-	TGTGCCAGCAGGGGGCGGGACACCGGGGAGCTGTTTTTT	CASRGRDTGELFF